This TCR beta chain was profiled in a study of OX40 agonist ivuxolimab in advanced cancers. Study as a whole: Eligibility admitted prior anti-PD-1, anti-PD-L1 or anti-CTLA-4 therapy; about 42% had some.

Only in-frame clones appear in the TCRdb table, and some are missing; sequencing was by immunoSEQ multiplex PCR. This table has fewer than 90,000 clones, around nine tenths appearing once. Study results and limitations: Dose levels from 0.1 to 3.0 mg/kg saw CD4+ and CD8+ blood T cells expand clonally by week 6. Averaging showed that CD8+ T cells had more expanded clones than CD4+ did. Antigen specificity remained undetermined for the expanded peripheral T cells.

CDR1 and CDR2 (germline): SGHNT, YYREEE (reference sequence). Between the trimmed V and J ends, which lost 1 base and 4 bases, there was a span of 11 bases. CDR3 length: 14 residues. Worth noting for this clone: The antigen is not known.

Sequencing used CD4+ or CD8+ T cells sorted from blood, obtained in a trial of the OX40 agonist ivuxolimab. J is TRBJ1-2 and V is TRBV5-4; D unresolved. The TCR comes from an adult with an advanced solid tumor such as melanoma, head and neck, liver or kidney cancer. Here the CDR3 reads CASSLNVGFYGYTF. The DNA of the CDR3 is TGTGCCAGCAGCTTGAACGTGGGGTTCTATGGCTACACCTTC.